The rows below give T cell receptor beta chains drawn from one sample of a study of PD-1 blockade in classical Hodgkin lymphoma. Here immunoSEQ multiplex PCR was the method, and the copy in TCRdb shows in-frame clones only, minus some. The data hold about 34,000 clones, with 75% to 90% observed a single time. Sample: CD4+ T cells from blood. The source of these receptors is a human donor with classical Hodgkin lymphoma. Each CDR3 is given with its conserved first and last residue. The D gene is left open where the match is weak. Clone sizes are given selectively: once, few, many, or a class where the clone is expanded.

CDR3 protein: CATEEGFGSSAGGYTF
CDR3 DNA: TGTGCCACCGAGGAGGGTTTCGGGTCATCTGCCGGCGGCTACACCTTC
V gene: TRBV7-6
clone size: NA
J gene: TRBJ1-2
D gene: NA

CDR3 protein: CASSLGNTDTQYF
CDR3 DNA: TGCGCCAGCAGCTTGGGCAACACAGATACGCAGTATTTT
V gene: TRBV5-1
clone size: NA
J gene: TRBJ2-3
D gene: NA

CDR3 protein: CASSFGETQYF
CDR3 DNA: TGTGCCAGCAGCTTCGGTGAGACCCAGTACTTC
V gene: TRBV5-8
clone size: once
J gene: TRBJ2-5
D gene: NA

CDR3 protein: CASSSQATGYTGELFF
CDR3 DNA: TGTGCCAGCAGCTCCCAAGCGACAGGGTACACCGGGGAGCTGTTTTTT
V gene: TRBV7-9
clone size: once
J gene: TRBJ2-2
D gene: TRBD1

CDR3 protein: CASSSEDRAFTYGYTF
CDR3 DNA: TGTGCCAGCAGCTCAGAGGACAGGGCTTTTACCTATGGCTACACCTTC
V gene: TRBV7-9
clone size: NA
J gene: TRBJ1-2
D gene: TRBD1

CDR3 protein: CAKPSQGVAGELFF
CDR3 DNA: TGTGCCAAACCTTCGCAGGGGGTTGCCGGGGAGCTGTTTTTT
V gene: TRBV11-3
clone size: NA
J gene: TRBJ2-2
D gene: TRBD1

CDR3 protein: CAISEGGVGTDTQYF
CDR3 DNA: TGTGCCATCAGTGAGGGTGGGGTAGGCACAGATACGCAGTATTTT
V gene: TRBV10-3
clone size: NA
J gene: TRBJ2-3
D gene: NA

CDR3 protein: CASSLGQGAGNTIYF
CDR3 DNA: TGTGCCAGCAGCTTAGGCCAGGGTGCTGGAAACACCATATATTTT
V gene: TRBV7-9
clone size: NA
J gene: TRBJ1-3
D gene: NA

CDR3 protein: CASSVYHQPQHF
CDR3 DNA: TGTGCCAGCAGTGTCTACCATCAGCCCCAGCATTTT
V gene: TRBV2
clone size: NA
J gene: TRBJ1-5
D gene: NA

CDR3 protein: CSVEDQPSEKLFF
CDR3 DNA: TGCAGCGTTGAAGATCAGCCGAGTGAAAAACTGTTTTTT
V gene: TRBV29-1
clone size: NA
J gene: TRBJ1-4
D gene: NA

CDR3 protein: CASSYGLAGAGELFF
CDR3 DNA: TGTGCCAGCAGTTACGGACTAGCGGGAGCCGGGGAGCTGTTTTTT
V gene: TRBV6-5
clone size: NA
J gene: TRBJ2-2
D gene: TRBD2

CDR3 protein: CASSQDRTATGELFF
CDR3 DNA: TGCGCCAGCAGCCAAGACCGGACAGCCACCGGGGAGCTGTTTTTT
V gene: TRBV4-3
clone size: NA
J gene: TRBJ2-2
D gene: NA

CDR3 protein: CASSTNPGRRNYGYTF
CDR3 DNA: TGTGCCAGTAGCACAAACCCGGGACGGAGGAACTATGGCTACACCTTC
V gene: TRBV19
clone size: NA
J gene: TRBJ1-2
D gene: NA

CDR3 protein: CASTYGTTGSPQHF
CDR3 DNA: TGTGCCAGTACCTACGGGACGACGGGATCACCCCAGCATTTT
V gene: TRBV19
clone size: NA
J gene: TRBJ1-5
D gene: NA

CDR3 protein: CASTRQVEGGELFF
CDR3 DNA: TGTGCCAGCACTCGACAGGTGGAGGGCGGGGAGCTGTTTTTT
V gene: TRBV6-5
clone size: NA
J gene: TRBJ2-2
D gene: NA

CDR3 protein: CASSLGGSTDTQYF
CDR3 DNA: TGTGCCAGCAGTTTGGGGGGTAGCACAGATACGCAGTATTTT
V gene: TRBV6-5
clone size: NA
J gene: TRBJ2-3
D gene: NA

CDR3 protein: CASSPGTSMKFF
CDR3 DNA: TGTGCCAGTAGTCCCGGGACTAGCATGAAGTTCTTC
V gene: TRBV19
clone size: NA
J gene: TRBJ2-1
D gene: TRBD2

CDR3 protein: CASSFNSGGTDTQYF
CDR3 DNA: TGCGCCAGCAGCTTCAATAGCGGGGGCACAGATACGCAGTATTTT
V gene: TRBV5-1
clone size: NA
J gene: TRBJ2-3
D gene: TRBD2

CDR3 protein: CASSDQMYEQYF
CDR3 DNA: TGTGCCAGCAGTGATCAGATGTACGAGCAGTACTTC
V gene: TRBV2
clone size: NA
J gene: TRBJ2-7
D gene: NA

CDR3 protein: CASSPPGANVLTF
CDR3 DNA: TGTGCCAGCTCACCTCCTGGGGCCAACGTCCTGACTTTC
V gene: TRBV18
clone size: NA
J gene: TRBJ2-6
D gene: NA

CDR3 protein: CAWSTGQAGNTIYF
CDR3 DNA: TGTGCCTGGAGTACAGGGCAGGCTGGAAACACCATATATTTT
V gene: TRBV30
clone size: few
J gene: TRBJ1-3
D gene: NA

CDR3 protein: CASSSGQGLQETQYF
CDR3 DNA: TGTGCCAGCAGCAGCGGACAGGGATTACAAGAGACCCAGTACTTC
V gene: TRBV11-3
clone size: NA
J gene: TRBJ2-5
D gene: TRBD1